The 10 T cell receptor beta chains given below trace back to one sample, sequenced in a study of T cells in Graves' hyperthyroidism and ophthalmopathy. TCR beta CDR3 region amplification was performed from RNA transcripts. HTBI primers drove first-round RT-PCR of the TCR CDR3. In TCRdb, the multiplex PCR reads were re-called with MiXCR into one record per CDR3 protein. The sample gives over 700,000 distinct CDR3 sequences, 30% to 40% of which show up once; less than 35% is in the top ten. Sequencing used blood. The receptors shown here come from a woman aged 40 to 55 with Graves' hyperthyroidism.

This clonotype came up many times. The chain carries TRBV6-5 and TRBJ1-2; D possibly corresponds to TRBD1 (5 bases). Germline-derived CDR1 and CDR2 are MNHEY and SVGAGI. V shed 8 bases and J shed 4 bases, with 17 bases lying between them. CDR3 length: 14 residues. The CDR3 DNA follows: TGTGCCAGCCGGGACGGAGCAGGTACCTATGGCTACACCTTC. Translated: CASRDGAGTYGYTF.

The J gene is TRBJ2-5, the V gene TRBV9, with D possibly being TRBD1 or TRBD2 (6 bases each). V gave up 4 bases and J gave up 4 bases, with 20 bases separating them. There are 16 residues in the CDR3. Germline values: CDR1 SGDLS, CDR2 YYNGEE. CDR3 coding DNA: TGTGCCAGCAGCAAGGGGGGACTTGACAATAGAGAGACCCAGTACTTC. It is translated as CASSKGGLDNRETQYF. The entire variable domain, with the rest obtained from reference TRBV9 and TRBJ2-5, is as follows: DSGVTQTPKHLITATGQRVTLRCSPRSGDLSVYWYQQSLDQGLQFLIQYYNGEERAKGNILERFSAQQFPDLHSELNLSSLELGDSALYFCASSKGGLDNRETQYFGPGTRLLVL.

Concerning this clonotype itself: A much bigger clone sits one base away, suggesting this may be a read error. The gene calls are TRBV29-1 and TRBJ2-7; D may be TRBD2 (5 bases). The CDR3 has 12 amino acids. Germline values: CDR1 SQVTM, CDR2 ANQGSEA. Trimming pared 7 bases from V and 4 bases from J, leaving 14 bases between. For the CDR3, the DNA is TGCAGCGGAGTCCCGGGGATATACGAGCAGTACTTC. Amino acids: CSGVPGIYEQYF.

The J gene is TRBJ1-1, the V gene TRBV20-1; no clear D. CDR1 is DFQATT, CDR2 SNEGSKA, per germline (reference sequence). This CDR3 is built from 12 residues. V lost 7 bases and J 1 base, leaving 10 bases between the germline ends. The CDR3, as DNA: TGCAGTGTATCCACAGCGAACACTGAAGCTTTCTTT. Protein product: CSVSTANTEAFF.

This clonotype has at least ten counts. J is TRBJ1-1 and V is TRBV29-1; no definite D call. V was pared by 6 bases and J by 4 bases, with 12 bases between. CDR3 length equals 12 residues. Germline V gene data show CDR1 as SQVTM and CDR2 as ANQGSEA. The CDR3 DNA is TGCAGCGTCCATCGGGGTAGCACTGAAGCTTTCTTT. Its protein product is CSVHRGSTEAFF.

This clonotype showed up many times. The chain recombines TRBV7-2 with TRBJ1-6, with a tentative D call TRBD1 (5 bases). Trimming left V 2 bases short and J 7 bases short, with 12 bases between. The CDR3 covers 15 residues. CDR1 SGHTA and CDR2 FQGNSA come from the germline V gene. CDR3 loop: CASSLSGTENSPLHF. CDR3 nucleotides: TGTGCCAGCAGCTTATCCGGGACTGAGAATTCACCCCTCCACTTT.

The chain links TRBV10-3 to TRBJ1-1; the match to TRBD1 covers 8 bases. The CDR3 totals 15 residues. V trimming: 7 bases; J trimming: 3 bases; junction bases outside the gene matches: 10. Germline loops: CDR1 ENHRY, CDR2 SYGVKD. CDR3 DNA: TGTGCCATCACCGACGGGACAGGAGTGTACACTGAAGCTTTCTTT. As protein: CAITDGTGVYTEAFF.

This clonotype was detected a few times. The genes are TRBV12-3 or TRBV12-4 and TRBJ2-2; a weak D match, TRBD1 (5 bases). Between the trimmed V and J ends, which lost 11 bases and 9 bases, there was a span of 25 bases. CDR3 length equals 15 residues. In nucleotides, the CDR3 is TGTGCCGGGGCCGCAGCAGGAGCTCTAGGGAGGGAGCTGTTTTTT. Its protein is CAGAAAGALGRELFF.

This clonotype was detected a few times. V and J are TRBV12-3 or TRBV12-4 and TRBJ2-6, with a possible D match to TRBD1 (6 bases). The CDR3 extends over 17 amino acids. V dropped 6 bases and J dropped 0 bases, with 15 bases sitting between them. The CDR3 region is CASRVDSFTSGANVLTF. The CDR3 DNA reads as TGTGCCAGCAGGGTGGACAGTTTCACCTCTGGGGCCAACGTCCTGACTTTC.

This clonotype was recorded at least ten times. This sequence joins TRBV10-3 and TRBJ1-1; 7 nucleotides match TRBD1. The junction had 8 bases not matched to a gene; V was cut back by 0 bases and J by 7 bases. CDR1 and CDR2 from the germline V gene are ENHRY and SYGVKD. The CDR3 sequence is 15 residues long. CDR3 DNA sequence: TGTGCCATCAGTGAGTCCCAGGGGGGAGTTGGTGAAGCTTTCTTT. Translating gives CAISESQGGVGEAFF.